This T cell receptor (beta chain) was retrieved from a study of blood T cell repertoires in COVID-19. For the study at large: Sample material is recorded as cDNA or gDNA derived from T cells, B-cell-depleted T cells, or PBMCs.

Authors' analysis steps: Amplification with reference gene primers provided the estimates of nucleated cell counts. Using immunoSEQ multiplex PCR, the repertoire was profiled, and TCRdb retains in-frame clones only, with some absent. For V, J and clone size, that table is used; D and trimming come from the DNA. The sample holds 110,000 to 150,000 clones, around 76% seen once. This CDR3 has 13 amino acids. The chain employs TRBV12-2 and TRBJ2-7; the table's TRBD2 call for D was not verified on the DNA. TRBV12-2 constitutes a pseudogene. Sample: peripheral blood. This sequence was found in a man between 60 and 75 years old with acute or convalescent COVID-19. Here the CDR3 reads CASRLVSRYEQYF. DNA of the CDR3: TGTGCAAGTCGCTTAGTAAGCCGATACGAGCAGTACTTC.